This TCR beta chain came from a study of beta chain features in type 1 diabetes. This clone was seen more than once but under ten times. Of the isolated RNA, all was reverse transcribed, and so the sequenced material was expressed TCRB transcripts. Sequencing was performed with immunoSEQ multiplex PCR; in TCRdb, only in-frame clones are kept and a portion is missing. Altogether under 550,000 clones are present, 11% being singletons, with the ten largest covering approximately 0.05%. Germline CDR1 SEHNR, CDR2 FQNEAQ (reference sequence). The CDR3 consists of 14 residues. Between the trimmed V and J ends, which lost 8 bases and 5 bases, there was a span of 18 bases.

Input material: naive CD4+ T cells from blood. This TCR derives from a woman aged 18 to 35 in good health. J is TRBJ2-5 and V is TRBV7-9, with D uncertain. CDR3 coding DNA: TGTGCCAGCCGCGCACTGGGGTCCGGGGAGACCCAGTACTTC. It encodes CASRALGSGETQYF.